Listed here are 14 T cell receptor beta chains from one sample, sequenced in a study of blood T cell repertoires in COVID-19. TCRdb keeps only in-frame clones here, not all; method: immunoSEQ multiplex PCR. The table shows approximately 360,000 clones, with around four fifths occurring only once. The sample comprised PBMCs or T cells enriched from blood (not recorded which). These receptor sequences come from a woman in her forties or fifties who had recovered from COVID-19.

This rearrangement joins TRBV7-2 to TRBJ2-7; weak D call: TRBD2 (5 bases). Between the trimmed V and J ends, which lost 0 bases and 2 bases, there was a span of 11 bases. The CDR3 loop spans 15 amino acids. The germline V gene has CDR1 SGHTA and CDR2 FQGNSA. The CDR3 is CASSLARGITYEQYF. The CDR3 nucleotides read TGTGCCAGCAGCTTAGCCCGGGGAATAACCTACGAGCAGTACTTC.

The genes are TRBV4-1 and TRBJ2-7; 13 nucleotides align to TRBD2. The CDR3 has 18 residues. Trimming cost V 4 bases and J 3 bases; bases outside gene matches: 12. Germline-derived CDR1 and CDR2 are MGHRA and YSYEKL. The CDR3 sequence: CASSLSPRLAGGHYEQYF. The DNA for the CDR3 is TGCGCCAGCAGCCTGAGCCCTAGACTAGCGGGGGGTCACTACGAGCAGTACTTC.

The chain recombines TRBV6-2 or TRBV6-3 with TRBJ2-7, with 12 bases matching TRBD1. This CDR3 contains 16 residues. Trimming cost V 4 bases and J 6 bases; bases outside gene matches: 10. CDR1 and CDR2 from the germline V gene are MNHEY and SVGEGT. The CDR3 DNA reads TGTGCCAGCAGTTTGGGGACAGGGGGCATTTTGGGCGAGCAGTACTTC. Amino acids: CASSLGTGGILGEQYF.

CDR3 sequence: CASSRQFATNTEAFF. CDR3 DNA sequence: TGTGCCAGCAGTAGACAGTTTGCCACGAACACTGAAGCTTTCTTT. The chain carries TRBV6-5 and TRBJ1-1, with D perhaps TRBD1 (5 bases). V was cut by 5 bases and J by 1 base, with 14 bases left in between. This CDR3 has 15 amino acids. Germline values: CDR1 MNHEY, CDR2 SVGAGI.

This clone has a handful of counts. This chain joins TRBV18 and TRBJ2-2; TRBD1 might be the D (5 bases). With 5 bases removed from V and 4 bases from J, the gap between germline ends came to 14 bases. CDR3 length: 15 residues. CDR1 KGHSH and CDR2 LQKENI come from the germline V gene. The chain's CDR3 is CASSLLQGTTGELFF. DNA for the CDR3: TGTGCCAGCTCATTGTTGCAGGGAACCACCGGGGAGCTGTTTTTT.

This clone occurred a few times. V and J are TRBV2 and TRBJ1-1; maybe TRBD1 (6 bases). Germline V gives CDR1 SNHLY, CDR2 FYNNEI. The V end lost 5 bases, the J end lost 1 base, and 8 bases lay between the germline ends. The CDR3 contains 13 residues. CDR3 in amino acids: CASSSQGNTEAFF. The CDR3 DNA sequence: TGTGCCAGCAGTTCACAGGGGAACACTGAAGCTTTCTTT.

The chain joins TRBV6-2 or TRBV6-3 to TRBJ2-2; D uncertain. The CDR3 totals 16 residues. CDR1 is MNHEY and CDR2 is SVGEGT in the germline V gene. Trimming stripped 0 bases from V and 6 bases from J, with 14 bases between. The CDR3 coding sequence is TGTGCCAGCAGTTACTCGATGATGGGCTCCTCCGGGGAGCTGTTTTTT. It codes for CASSYSMMGSSGELFF.

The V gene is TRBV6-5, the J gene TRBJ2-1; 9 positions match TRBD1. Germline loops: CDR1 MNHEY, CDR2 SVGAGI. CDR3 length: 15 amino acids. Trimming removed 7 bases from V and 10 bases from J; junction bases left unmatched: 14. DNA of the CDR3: TGTGCCAGCACCCTCGGGGGGACAGGGCTTGGAGAGCAGTTCTTC. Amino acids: CASTLGGTGLGEQFF.

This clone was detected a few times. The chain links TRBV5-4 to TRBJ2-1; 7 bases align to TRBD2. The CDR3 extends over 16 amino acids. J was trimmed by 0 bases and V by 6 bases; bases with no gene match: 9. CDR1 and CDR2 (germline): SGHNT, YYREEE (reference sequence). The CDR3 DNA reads TGTGCCAGCACCTCTGGGGGGGTTTTCTCCTACAATGAGCAGTTCTTC. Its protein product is CASTSGGVFSYNEQFF. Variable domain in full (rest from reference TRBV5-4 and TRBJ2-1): ETGVTQSPTHLIKTRGQQVTLRCSSQSGHNTVSWYQQALGQGPQFIFQYYREEENGRGNFPPRFSGLQFPNYSSELNVNALELDDSALYLCASTSGGVFSYNEQFFGPGTRLTVL.

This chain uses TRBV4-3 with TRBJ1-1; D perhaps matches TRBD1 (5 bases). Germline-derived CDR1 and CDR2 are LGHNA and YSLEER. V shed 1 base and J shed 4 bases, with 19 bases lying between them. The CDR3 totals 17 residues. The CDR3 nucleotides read TGCGCCAGCAGCCAAGGGGGAAACATAGGAGGGGCCACTGAAGCTTTCTTT. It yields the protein CASSQGGNIGGATEAFF.

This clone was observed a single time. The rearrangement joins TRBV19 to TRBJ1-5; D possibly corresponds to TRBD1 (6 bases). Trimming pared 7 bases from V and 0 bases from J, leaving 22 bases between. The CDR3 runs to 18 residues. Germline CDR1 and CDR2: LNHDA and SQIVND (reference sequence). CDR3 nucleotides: TGTGCCAGTACCGATCTCGCGGGAGGGGGAGCTAGCAATCAGCCCCAGCATTTT. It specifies CASTDLAGGGASNQPQHF.

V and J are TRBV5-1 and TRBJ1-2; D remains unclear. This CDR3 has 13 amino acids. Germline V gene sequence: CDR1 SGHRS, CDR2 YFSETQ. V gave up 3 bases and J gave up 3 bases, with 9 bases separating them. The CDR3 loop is CASSSDLDYGYTF. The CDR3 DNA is TGCGCCAGCAGCTCCGATTTAGACTATGGCTACACCTTC.

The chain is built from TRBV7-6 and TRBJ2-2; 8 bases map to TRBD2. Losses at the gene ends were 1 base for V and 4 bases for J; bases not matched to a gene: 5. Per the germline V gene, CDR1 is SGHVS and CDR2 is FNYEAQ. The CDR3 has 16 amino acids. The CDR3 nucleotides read TGTGCCAGCAGCTTAGAGACGACTAGCGCCACCGGGGAGCTGTTTTTT. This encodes CASSLETTSATGELFF.

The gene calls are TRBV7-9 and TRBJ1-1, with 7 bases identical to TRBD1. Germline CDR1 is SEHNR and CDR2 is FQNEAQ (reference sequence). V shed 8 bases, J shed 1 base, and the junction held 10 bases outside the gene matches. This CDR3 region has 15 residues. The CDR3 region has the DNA TGTGCCAGCCGTTTACAGGGGCCCTCGAACACTGAAGCTTTCTTT. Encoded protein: CASRLQGPSNTEAFF.